These 16 T cell receptor beta chains originate from one sample sequenced in a study of T-cell memory formation after mild COVID-19. TCRdb reprocessed the 5' RACE reads with MiXCR, giving one entry per CDR3 protein. The sample carries approximately 270,000 distinct CDR3 sequences, roughly 15% recorded once. Sequencing was carried out using PBMCs or a T cell subset sorted from them (not recorded which). The receptors were sampled from a man aged 18 to 30 who had mild COVID-19 (a few samples of this study predate the infection). Cell type and time point are not known.

This sequence joins TRBV6-2 or TRBV6-3 and TRBJ2-6; a weak D match, TRBD1 (5 bases). This CDR3 has 18 residues. The germline CDR1 and CDR2 sequences are MNHEY and SVGEGT. With 5 bases removed from V and 0 bases from J, the gap between germline ends came to 17 bases. CDR3 nucleotide sequence: TGTGCCAGCAGTCCTTGGGGCAGGCGCGACTCTGGGGCCAACGTCCTGACTTTC. This translates into CASSPWGRRDSGANVLTF.

This clonotype showed up just once. J is TRBJ1-2 and V is TRBV27; weak D call: TRBD1 (6 bases). The germline V and J ends were trimmed by 8 bases and 7 bases, with 23 bases remaining between them. The CDR3 loop spans 15 amino acids. The germline gives CDR1 MNHEY, CDR2 SMNVEV (reference sequence). The CDR3 nucleotides are TGTGCCAGCGCTACGATAAGAAGGGGGAACGGTGGCTACACCTTC. Residues: CASATIRRGNGGYTF.

The chain links TRBV7-6 to TRBJ2-3, with 7 bases identical to TRBD2. Losses at the gene ends were 4 bases for V and 0 bases for J; bases not matched to a gene: 7. The CDR3 length is 16 residues. CDR1 and CDR2 from the germline V gene are SGHVS and FNYEAQ. The CDR3 region is CASSSIMGGSTDTQYF. CDR3 nucleotides: TGTGCCAGCAGCTCAATTATGGGAGGGAGCACAGATACGCAGTATTTT.

V is TRBV7-2 and J is TRBJ1-3; weak D call: TRBD1 (6 bases). The length of the CDR3 is 16 residues. The V gene's germline CDR1 is SGHTA and CDR2 FQGNSA. V gave up 1 base and J gave up 1 base, with 11 bases separating them. The CDR3, as DNA: TGTGCCAGCAGCTTAGATACAGGGTGGTCTGGAAACACCATATATTTT. It is translated as CASSLDTGWSGNTIYF.

This clonotype was seen just once. Mismatch with germline at one junction end may stem from a read error. The genes are TRBV9 and TRBJ2-7, with D perhaps TRBD1 (6 bases). CDR3 length: 14 residues. Germline-derived CDR1 and CDR2 are SGDLS and YYNGEE. CDR3 loop: CAISPGWGHYEQYF. The CDR3 nucleotides read TGTGCCATCAGCCCAGGATGGGGGCACTACGAGCAGTACTTC. The full variable domain, with the rest looked up from reference TRBV9 and TRBJ2-7, is DSGVTQTPKHLITATGQRVTLRCSPRSGDLSVYWYQQSLDQGLQFLIQYYNGEERAKGNILERFSAQQFPDLHSELNLSSLELGDSALYFCAISPGWGHYEQYFGPGTRLTVT.

The sample holds many counts of this clonotype. The chain is built from TRBV7-2 and TRBJ1-2; possibly TRBD1 for D (5 bases). CDR3 length: 12 residues. Germline-derived CDR1 and CDR2 are SGHTA and FQGNSA. Trimming stripped 2 bases from V and 10 bases from J, with 11 bases between. The CDR3 DNA is TGTGCCAGCAGCTTACTGGGGGACCTCTACACCTTC. Residues: CASSLLGDLYTF.

At least ten counts were recorded for this clonotype. This rearrangement joins TRBV5-1 to TRBJ2-3; 14 bases agree with TRBD2. Germline V CDR1 and CDR2: SGHRS, YFSETQ. The CDR3 covers 16 residues. The V and J ends lost 3 bases and 4 bases, in that order; junction bases with no gene match: 4. In DNA form, the CDR3 reads TGCGCCAGCAGCTCCGCGACTAGCGGGGGGGCAGATACGCAGTATTTT. Protein: CASSSATSGGADTQYF.

V gene TRBV7-2 combines with J gene TRBJ2-7; perhaps TRBD2 as D (6 bases). The CDR3 spans 16 residues. Germline V CDR1 and CDR2: SGHTA, FQGNSA. V lost 3 bases, J lost 2 bases, and 17 bases lay in between. This CDR3 reads CASSLASGTGTYEQYF. In DNA, the CDR3 is TGTGCCAGCAGCTTGGCCTCCGGGACTGGGACCTACGAGCAGTACTTC.

This clonotype was seen at least ten times. The rearrangement links TRBV27 to TRBJ2-5; tentative D call: TRBD1 (7 bases). Germline V gene data show CDR1 as MNHEY and CDR2 as SMNVEV (reference sequence). Trimming pared 3 bases from V and 4 bases from J, leaving 9 bases between. There are 13 residues in the CDR3. The CDR3 region is CASSFQGGETQYF. CDR3 coding DNA: TGTGCCAGCAGTTTTCAGGGGGGAGAGACCCAGTACTTC.

In this sample, this clonotype turned up a few times. This chain connects TRBV11-2 to TRBJ2-1; a possible D gene is TRBD2 (5 bases). Per the germline V gene, CDR1 is SGHAT and CDR2 is FQNNGV. Trimming left V 1 base short and J 8 bases short, with 18 bases between. The CDR3 covers 16 residues. In nucleotides, the CDR3 is TGTGCCAGCAGCTTAGGTCTAGGGCTCGATAGCGATGAGCAGTTCTTC. Residues: CASSLGLGLDSDEQFF.

This clonotype has a handful of counts. The J gene is TRBJ2-3, the V gene TRBV7-2, with TRBD2 identical over 7 bases. The CDR3 extends over 15 amino acids. Germline CDR1 reads SGHTA; CDR2 reads FQGNSA. The V gene end was trimmed by 5 bases and the J gene end by 2 bases; junction bases not matched to a gene: 7. CDR3 nucleotide sequence: TGTGCCAGCAGCGCGGGGGACTTCTTCACAGATACGCAGTATTTT. This sequence encodes CASSAGDFFTDTQYF.

This clonotype was observed many times. The junction departs from germline at one end; a sequencing error may be responsible. The chain recombines TRBV5-1 with TRBJ1-1; D perhaps matches TRBD1 (6 bases). This CDR3 is built from 14 residues. Germline CDR1 is SGHRS and CDR2 is YFSETQ. DNA of the CDR3: TGCGCCAGCAGTTTGGGACAACCCAACACTGAAGCTTTCTTT. It yields the protein CASSLGQPNTEAFF.

The gene calls are TRBV20-1 and TRBJ2-3, with 9 bases fitting TRBD2. The CDR3 is 16 residues long. The germline gives CDR1 DFQATT, CDR2 SNEGSKA (reference sequence). V was clipped by 4 bases and J by 6 bases; unmatched bases: 14. The CDR3 protein is CSATRRGGAGEDTQYF. The CDR3 coding sequence is TGCAGTGCTACCCGGCGGGGGGGCGCTGGGGAGGATACGCAGTATTTT.

This clonotype was picked up a small number of times. The V call is TRBV5-6, the J call TRBJ1-6, with D unresolved. V was pared by 4 bases and J by 10 bases, with 24 bases between. Germline-derived CDR1 and CDR2 are SGHDT and YYEEEE. CDR3 length: 17 amino acids. CDR3 nucleotide sequence: TGTGCCAGCAGCCGAGGAGACCCCTCACTTTTTTCATCACCCCTCCACTTT. It yields the protein CASSRGDPSLFSSPLHF.

The chain joins TRBV6-6 to TRBJ2-3; D possibly uses TRBD1 or TRBD2 (5 bases each). Germline CDR1 and CDR2: MNHNY and SVGAGI (reference sequence). With 6 bases removed from V and 4 bases from J, the gap between germline ends came to 23 bases. CDR3 size: 17 residues. The CDR3 sequence: CASSLYRSGTNPDTQYF. CDR3 in DNA: TGTGCCAGCAGCCTATACAGGAGCGGAACTAACCCAGATACGCAGTATTTT.

This clonotype has just a few counts. Compared with germline, one end of the junction differs, possibly owing to a read error. The J gene is TRBJ2-7, the V gene TRBV5-1; 11 nucleotides align to TRBD2. In germline, CDR1 is SGHRS, CDR2 YFSETQ. The length of the CDR3 is 14 residues. CDR3 in DNA: TGCGCCAGCAGATTGGGACTAGCGGCCTACGAGCAGTACTTC. Amino acid sequence: CASRLGLAAYEQYF.